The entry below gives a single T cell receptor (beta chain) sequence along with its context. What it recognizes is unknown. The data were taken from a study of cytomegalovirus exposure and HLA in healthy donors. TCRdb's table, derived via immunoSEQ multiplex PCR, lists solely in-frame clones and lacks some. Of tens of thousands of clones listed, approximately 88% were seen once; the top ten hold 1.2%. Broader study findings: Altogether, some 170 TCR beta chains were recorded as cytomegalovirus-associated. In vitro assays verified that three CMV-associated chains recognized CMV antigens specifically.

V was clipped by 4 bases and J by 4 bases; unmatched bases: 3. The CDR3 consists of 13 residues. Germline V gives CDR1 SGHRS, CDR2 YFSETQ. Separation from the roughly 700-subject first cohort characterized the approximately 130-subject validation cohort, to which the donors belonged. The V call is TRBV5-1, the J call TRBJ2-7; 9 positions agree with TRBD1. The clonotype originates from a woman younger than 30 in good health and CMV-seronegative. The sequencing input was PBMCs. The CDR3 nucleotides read TGCGCCAGCAGCACCGGACAGGGGTACGAGCAGTACTTC. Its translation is CASSTGQGYEQYF.